The 9 T cell receptor beta chains in this list originate from one sample, sequenced in a study of T cells in Graves' hyperthyroidism and ophthalmopathy. Using RNA transcripts as the source, TCR beta CDR3 regions were amplified. An initial round of RT-PCR targeting the TCR CDR3 relied on the HTBI primer set. TCRdb recomputed calls from the multiplex PCR reads with MiXCR, one row per CDR3 protein. The sample has about 400,000 distinct CDR3 sequences, more than 13% seen once; the top ten hold 25% to 30%. The specimen was blood. These TCRs come from a man aged 50-60 years with Graves' ophthalmopathy.

V gene TRBV28 combines with J gene TRBJ2-1, with 8 bases matching TRBD2. CDR3 length: 18 residues. CDR1 is MDHEN and CDR2 is SYDVKM in the germline V gene. V dropped 2 bases and J dropped 0; count of bases not matched to a gene: 9. The CDR3 region has the DNA TGTGCCAGCAGTTTACCCGGACTAGCCGTTAGCTCCTACAATGAGCAGTTCTTC. This encodes CASSLPGLAVSSYNEQFF.

This clonotype was seen many times. This sequence joins TRBV7-6 and TRBJ2-1, with TRBD2 matching 7 bases. CDR1 SGHVS and CDR2 FNYEAQ come from the germline V gene. This CDR3 is built from 15 residues. V shed 2 bases, J shed 0 bases, and the junction held 1 base outside the gene matches. The CDR3 is CASSLSGNSYNEQFF. CDR3 DNA: TGTGCCAGCAGCTTAAGCGGGAACTCCTACAATGAGCAGTTCTTC.

This clonotype was counted ten times or more. The CDR3 region is CASSKLAGPRPSYEQYF. DNA for the CDR3: TGTGCCAGCAGCAAACTAGCGGGACCCAGGCCCTCCTACGAGCAGTACTTC. The chain recombines TRBV7-2 with TRBJ2-7; 10 bases fit TRBD2. V dropped 5 bases and J dropped 0; count of bases not matched to a gene: 10. This CDR3 contains 17 residues. Germline assignment: CDR1 SGHTA and CDR2 FQGNSA.

The table lists this clonotype with many counts. The chain links TRBV7-3 to TRBJ1-1; D gene uncertain. This CDR3 has 13 residues. Trimming cost V 0 bases and J 7 bases, with 9 bases left between them. Looked up from germline, CDR1 is SGHTA and CDR2 is FQGTGA. CDR3 loop: CASSLTYASEAFF. CDR3 bases: TGTGCCAGCAGCTTAACTTACGCGAGTGAAGCTTTCTTT.

This clonotype occurred a few times. J is TRBJ2-7 and V is TRBV19, with 10 bases lining up with TRBD1. This CDR3 has 15 amino acids. J lost 2 bases, V lost 5 bases, and 6 bases had no gene match. Germline V gives CDR1 LNHDA, CDR2 SQIVND (reference sequence). The CDR3: CASSVRQGAAYEQYF. Here the CDR3 DNA reads TGTGCCAGTAGTGTAAGACAGGGGGCGGCCTACGAGCAGTACTTC. The full variable domain, in which reference TRBV19 and TRBJ2-7 provide the parts outside the CDR3, is DGGITQSPKYLFRKEGQNVTLSCEQNLNHDAMYWYRQDPGQGLRLIYYSQIVNDFQKGDIAEGYSVSREKKESFPLTVTSAQKNPTAFYLCASSVRQGAAYEQYFGPGTRLTVT.

This clonotype has a count of ten or more. This sequence joins TRBV13 and TRBJ2-4; D is ambiguous. The germline V and J ends were trimmed by 4 bases and 8 bases, with 15 bases remaining between them. CDR3 size: 14 residues. CDR1 is PRHDT and CDR2 is FYEKMQ in the germline V gene (reference sequence). CDR3 sequence reads: CASSYLRGLDIQYF. CDR3 nucleotides: TGTGCCAGCAGCTACTTACGTGGGTTGGACATTCAGTACTTC.

This clonotype was seen repeatedly, ten times or more. The CDR3 DNA follows: TGTGCCAGCAGTCCCGGTCCGGGAGGCCAGGGGGTCACCGGGGAGCTGTTTTTT. Protein: CASSPGPGGQGVTGELFF. The V and J genes are TRBV6-2 or TRBV6-3 and TRBJ2-2, with D perhaps matching TRBD1 or TRBD2 (7 bases each). Trimming removed 5 bases from V and 4 bases from J, with 23 bases in between. Germline V gives CDR1 MNHEY, CDR2 SVGEGT. This CDR3 is built from 18 residues.

This clonotype was seen repeatedly, ten times or more. This sequence joins TRBV28 and TRBJ1-2; no clear D. This CDR3 spans 11 amino acids. Germline CDR1 and CDR2: MDHEN and SYDVKM. V shed 5 bases and J shed 4 bases, with 5 bases lying between them. CDR3 bases: TGTGCCAGCAGTACAGCCTATGGCTACACCTTC. Its protein is CASSTAYGYTF.

J is TRBJ2-3 and V is TRBV2; the match to TRBD2 covers 9 bases. The V gene end was trimmed by 6 bases and the J gene end by 3 bases; junction bases not matched to a gene: 13. The CDR3 is 17 amino acids. The germline gives CDR1 SNHLY, CDR2 FYNNEI. The CDR3 loop is CASSENLTSGETDTQYF. The CDR3 region has the DNA TGTGCCAGCAGCGAGAATTTGACTAGCGGAGAAACAGATACGCAGTATTTT. The complete variable domain, with remaining parts taken from reference TRBV2 and TRBJ2-3, reads EPEVTQTPSHQVTQMGQEVILRCVPISNHLYFYWYRQILGQKVEFLVSFYNNEISEKSEIFDDQFSVERPDGSNFTLKIRSTKLEDSAMYFCASSENLTSGETDTQYFGPGTRLTVL.